The text below deals with one T cell receptor (beta chain). The data were produced by immunoSEQ multiplex PCR, yet TCRdb's version contains in-frame clones alone and is incomplete. The sample carries roughly 18,000 clones, around 83% recorded once. The data originate from a study of somatic mutations in cytotoxic T cells in rheumatoid arthritis. In the study overall: Patients had 30 to 35 ml EDTA blood drawn right after diagnosis, before any treatment.

This CDR3 comprises 13 residues. From germline, CDR1 is ENHRY and CDR2 SYGVKD. Trimming took 8 bases from V and 10 from J; bases not matched to a gene: 6. Sequencing was done on a sample of CD8+ T cells sorted from blood. The source of this sequence is a man between 18 and 35 years old with rheumatoid arthritis. This chain uses TRBV10-3 with TRBJ2-1; 12 bases align to TRBD2. The CDR3 here is CAIGLAGSDEQFF. The CDR3 DNA is TGTGCCATCGGACTAGCGGGATCGGACGAGCAGTTCTTC.